The rows below give T cell receptor beta chains drawn from one sample of a study of blood T cells in healthy people across ages. MiXCR, applied by TCRdb to the 5' RACE reads, yields one record per CDR3 protein. Among about 1 million distinct CDR3 sequences, 45% were seen once, and the ten largest hold over 15%. Sequences were obtained from blood. Every receptor here comes from a woman aged 55-75 years in good health. Both conserved end residues are part of each CDR3. Fields, in order: clone size, D gene, J gene, V gene, CDR3 protein, CDR3 DNA. The D gene is left open where the match is weak. Size values are once, few and many counts, or a class for expanded clones, and some rows have none.

>few|-|TRBJ2-4|TRBV4-1
CASSQEGQGNKNIQYF
TGCGCCAGCAGCCAAGAAGGGCAGGGCAACAAAAACATTCAGTACTTC
>-|-|TRBJ2-7|TRBV20-1
CSARDNGRSYEQYF
TGCAGTGCTAGAGATAACGGCAGGTCCTACGAGCAGTACTTC
>-|TRBD2|TRBJ2-1|TRBV30
CAWSRASGSYYNEQFF
TGTGCCTGGAGTAGGGCTAGCGGGAGTTACTACAATGAGCAGTTCTTC
>-|-|TRBJ2-7|TRBV29-1
CSVNIGQSSYEQYF
TGCAGCGTAAACATCGGACAGTCTTCCTACGAGCAGTACTTC
>-|-|TRBJ1-5|TRBV6-5
CASSRGSNQPQHF
TGTGCCAGCAGTCGGGGTAGCAATCAGCCCCAGCATTTT
>-|TRBD2|TRBJ2-3|TRBV4-2
CASTTRAGGPTDTQYF
TGTGCCAGCACCACCCGAGCGGGAGGCCCCACAGATACGCAGTATTTT
>few|-|TRBJ2-7|TRBV5-1
CASTKRTGAYEQYF
TGCGCCAGCACCAAACGGACCGGGGCCTACGAGCAGTACTTC
>-|TRBD1|TRBJ1-2|TRBV30
CAWREGQASYGYTF
TGTGCCTGGAGAGAAGGACAGGCAAGCTATGGCTACACCTTC
>-|-|TRBJ2-7|TRBV7-2
CASSLGPISYEQYF
TGTGCCAGCAGCTTAGGGCCTATCTCCTACGAGCAGTACTTC
>-|TRBD1|TRBJ2-4|TRBV7-9
CASSLAGQVEQYF
TGTGCCAGCAGCTTGGCGGGACAGGTCGAGCAGTACTTT
>-|-|TRBJ2-7|TRBV10-3
CAIRGESGYYNEQYF
TGTGCCATCAGAGGGGAGTCAGGGTACTACAATGAGCAGTACTTC
>few|-|TRBJ2-7|TRBV2
CASSGAASSYEQYF
TGTGCCAGCAGTGGGGCGGCCAGCTCCTACGAGCAGTACTTC
>-|TRBD2|TRBJ2-3|TRBV5-1
CASSYGTSGPSTDTQYF
TGCGCCAGCAGCTACGGGACTAGCGGGCCAAGCACAGATACGCAGTATTTT
>few|-|TRBJ2-5|TRBV7-9
CASNILGAGQGTQYF
TGTGCCAGCAACATCTTAGGAGCAGGGCAGGGGACCCAGTACTTC
>-|TRBD2|TRBJ2-7|TRBV5-6
CASSLGSWREAPYEQYF
TGTGCCAGCAGCTTGGGAAGTTGGCGGGAGGCCCCATACGAGCAGTACTTC
>-|-|TRBJ2-3|TRBV18
CASSPPARTDTQYF
TGTGCCAGCTCACCACCGGCTAGAACAGATACGCAGTATTTT
>-|TRBD1|TRBJ1-3|TRBV4-1
CASSPRQGVNTIYF
TGCGCCAGCAGCCCTCGACAGGGTGTAAACACCATATATTTT
>few|TRBD1|TRBJ2-1|TRBV7-9
CASSFFPGGRGNEQFF
TGTGCCAGCAGCTTCTTTCCAGGGGGCAGGGGCAATGAGCAGTTCTTC
>few|TRBD2|TRBJ2-5|TRBV7-6
CASSLIGQGRRGGTQYF
TGTGCCAGCAGCTTAATTGGACAAGGCCGCCGGGGGGGGACCCAGTACTTC
>-|-|TRBJ1-5|TRBV27
CAVSPSDNQPQHF
TGTGCCGTCTCGCCGTCGGACAATCAGCCCCAGCATTTT
>-|-|TRBJ1-1|TRBV27
CASGRVSVREEAFF
TGTGCCAGCGGTCGGGTCTCGGTTCGGGAAGAAGCTTTCTTT
>few|-|TRBJ2-3|TRBV7-2
CASSLPSGLPRGDTQYF
TGTGCCAGCAGCTTACCGAGCGGGCTCCCTCGGGGAGATACGCAGTATTTT
>-|-|TRBJ2-5|TRBV3-1
CASSQVGWGETQYF
TGTGCCAGCAGCCAAGTTGGTTGGGGAGAGACCCAGTACTTC
>many|-|TRBJ2-5|TRBV5-1
CASSGTPTSRAETQYF
TGCGCCAGCAGCGGCACCCCGACTAGTAGGGCCGAGACCCAGTACTTC
>-|TRBD1|TRBJ1-2|TRBV12-3/TRBV12-4
CASTFDRVRYGYTF
TGTGCCAGCACCTTCGACAGGGTTCGGTATGGCTACACCTTC
>few|-|TRBJ2-1|TRBV29-1
CSVTAYNEQFF
TGCAGCGTTACGGCCTACAATGAGCAGTTCTTC
>-|-|TRBJ2-3|TRBV20-1
CSATGGDSTDTQYF
TGCAGTGCCACAGGCGGGGATTCCACAGATACGCAGTATTTT
>-|-|TRBJ1-5|TRBV7-9
CASSYGPVNQPQHF
TGTGCCAGCAGCTACGGACCGGTCAATCAGCCCCAGCATTTT
>few|TRBD1|TRBJ1-2|TRBV12-3/TRBV12-4
CASTLHGVGRGLWYGYTF
TGTGCCAGCACCCTCCATGGAGTGGGCAGGGGGCTGTGGTATGGCTACACCTTC
>-|-|TRBJ2-1|TRBV2
CARRAEMRYNEQFF
TGTGCCAGAAGAGCGGAGATGAGGTACAATGAGCAGTTCTTC
>few|-|TRBJ1-6|TRBV27
CASSSVSSYNSPLHF
TGTGCCAGCAGCTCTGTGAGCTCCTATAATTCACCCCTCCACTTT